This paragraph covers one T cell receptor beta chain sequence. Its binding antigen is unknown. The sample holds no much larger clone one base away, and base qualities are not on file. A single peripheral blood draw of approximately 0.11 L on average was collected from each donor into heparinised tubes. Naive, central memory, regulatory and stem cell-like memory CD4+ T cells were sorted on a BD FACSAria II using a panel including CD45RO, CCR7, CD25, CD127, CD95 and CD27. Every sorted population had a purity above 95%. PBMCs were isolated immediately by Lymphoprep density gradient centrifugation and stained directly without culture. To minimize batch effects, samples were stained and sorted in pairs, one healthy donor with one patient per experiment. The entire isolated RNA was reverse transcribed using the High Capacity cDNA Reverse Transcription Kit, and thus expressed TCRB transcripts were sequenced. Naive, central memory and regulatory T cell samples underwent deep immunoSEQ sequencing, averaging around 3.7 million total reads per sample. Sorted cells were lysed in RLT buffer and RNA was extracted with DNase-treated RNeasy Micro or Mini kits, depending on cell number. Each cell subset was processed separately to prevent cross-contamination, with patient and healthy donor samples processed together. TCRB sequences were amplified from cDNA with the immunoSEQ multiplex PCR, producing 87-bp fragments spanning the CDR3 region. Sequencing of the amplicons was done on the Illumina HiSeq platform. As for how the authors treated the data: Synthetic template baselines were used to correct PCR bias computationally, reads within Hamming distance 2 were collapsed, and singletons that could not be merged were discarded. Reads were aligned against IMGT to assign V, D and J genes, CDR3 length and insertions or deletions at six rearrangement sites. Within each subset, clonotype counts were normalized to the number of sorted cells before true diversity and Gini coefficients were calculated with the tcR R package. The overlap coefficient, calculated on TCRB nucleotide sequences, was used to quantify repertoire sharing. Out-of-frame TCRB sequences from naive cells were analyzed to stand in for the pre-selection repertoire. Held by TCRdb, this immuneACCESS table contains in-frame sequences only and omits some clones. Under half of the omission traces to an unresolved V gene where checked; the cause of the rest is unknown. The DNA gave D and trimming, while V, J and clone size come from that table. The sample contains 900,000 or so clones, roughly a sixth of them found a single time. Clones ranked in the top ten supply around 0.02% of the sample.

This sample was taken from a study of beta chain features in type 1 diabetes (dated by TCRdb to the late 2010s). Some background on the complete study: Mean age, gender distribution, total cell number and subset yield were not different between patients and healthy donors. A total of 100 million to 110 million sorted cells were examined across all samples, and a strong correlation was observed between cell number per subset and RNA yield. In the study, recently diagnosed type 1 diabetes patients and matched healthy donors were compared on the TCRB repertoires of their sorted circulating CD4+ T cell subsets. Naive and central memory subsets were obtained from all 30 or so donors, but regulatory and stem cell-like memory subsets were isolated from only 8 patients and 8 healthy donors.

The paper's findings and limits, for the study overall: Type 1 diabetes patients showed a moderate but significant shortening of TCRB CDR3 length in all four CD4+ subsets. Because cDNA rather than genomic DNA was sequenced, highly expressing activated cells could have been over-represented, although no difference in activation and CD3 levels was found between groups. HLA sub-analyses involved small numbers of individuals, so any influence of HLA type on TCRB rearrangement remained unresolved. The naive, central memory and regulatory TCRB repertoires appeared to resemble one another more closely among patients than among healthy donors. Fewer insertions and more nucleotide deletions at VDJ recombination sites were observed in patients with type 1 diabetes, implying thymic rearrangement abnormalities. PCR might favor shorter templates, but patient and control samples were amplified and corrected together, so any skew would affect both groups equally.

Sequenced material: naive CD4+ T cells from blood. Reading the label with the study, this specimen's cell subset or site is: true naive CD4+ T cells. This TCR was recovered from a woman under 30 in good health.

The CDR3 protein: CASRDIGGTGELFF. Here is the DNA: TGTGCCAGTAGGGACATCGGGGGCACCGGGGAGCTGTTTTTT. The chain is made from TRBV19 and TRBJ2-2; a tentative D match to TRBD2 spans 6 bases. CDR1 and CDR2 are drawn from the germline V gene (reference sequence): LNHDA, SQIVND. Taken from cysteine to phenylalanine, the CDR3 has 14 residues. Of the read, only the CDR3 DNA is kept; its 42 bases are in frame from base 1. V loses 6 bases, J loses 4 bases, and the germline ends lie 12 bases apart.